The TCR beta chain under discussion was sequenced for a study of cytomegalovirus exposure and HLA in healthy donors. The PCR had 60 Vbeta and 13 Jbeta primers. Some clones are missing from TCRdb's copy, which holds only in-frame ones; the method was immunoSEQ multiplex PCR. The sample gives 150,000 to 200,000 clones, roughly 77% of which show up once; 1.6% is in the top ten. To note about this clone: What it recognizes is unknown.

General study results and limits: In vitro assays verified that a few CMV-associated chains recognized CMV antigens specifically. Later work found that TCR association rates differed between HLA loci; DRB1 had the most and HLA-C the fewest. Available immune exposure information covered CMV serostatus only. A later analysis showed HLA-associated TCR beta chains outstripping equally common others in clonal expansion.

Sequenced material: PBMCs. This receptor was obtained from a woman between 45 and 60 years old in good health and CMV-seronegative.

The CDR3 loop is CASSPRLGSGANVLTF. CDR3 DNA: TGTGCCAGCAGTCCCCGCCTCGGGAGTGGGGCCAACGTCCTGACTTTC. The chain uses TRBV27 and TRBJ2-6; a possible D gene is TRBD2 (6 bases). The V gene lost 5 bases and the J gene lost 3 bases, with 14 bases spanning the gap. The CDR3 has 16 amino acids. Germline values: CDR1 MNHEY, CDR2 SMNVEV (reference sequence). Complete variable domain (other parts from reference TRBV27 and TRBJ2-6): EAQVTQNPRYLITVTGKKLTVTCSQNMNHEYMSWYRQDPGLGLRQIYYSMNVEVTDKGDVPEGYKVSRKEKRNFPLILESPSPNQTSLYFCASSPRLGSGANVLTFGAGSRLTVL.